Here is one TCR beta chain with its context. Antigen unknown. The entry originates in a study of shared clonotypes between healthy human individuals. All donors qualified as healthy HIV-negative adults and had experienced no recent acute infections or vaccinations. Overall study findings and caveats: Sampling used blood alone; tissue repertoires probably differ. Rarefaction curves obtained for sorted subsets showed sequencing incomplete despite large depth. It was the non-shared clonotypes that had lower generation probabilities than clonotypes shared by all four donors.

CDR1 is LNHNV, CDR2 YYDKDF, per germline (reference sequence). V shed 0 bases and J shed 6 bases, with 14 bases lying between them. The CDR3 length is 15 residues. The repertoire was sequenced with immunoSEQ multiplex PCR; TCRdb's copy has only in-frame clones and lacks some. The sample contains about 380,000 clones, 96% of which appear only once. The sequenced material came from memory CD8+ T cells sorted from blood. Subset noted: CD45RO+ cells pooled with CCR7-negative TemRA cells. The chain combines TRBV15 with TRBJ2-5; perhaps TRBD1 as D (5 bases). This receptor was obtained from a man in his thirties or forties in good health. CDR3 sequence (DNA): TGTGCCACCAGCAGAGATTGGGCAGGGCAGAAGACCCAGTACTTC. It encodes CATSRDWAGQKTQYF.